A selection of T cell receptor beta chains follows, all from one sample in a study of a mutant IDH1 vaccine in newly diagnosed glioma. Assay: immunoSEQ multiplex PCR; the TCRdb copy retains only in-frame clones and omits some. The table shows tens of thousands of clones, with 80% to 95% occurring only once. Sequenced here: PBMCs, sampled from a glioma patient treated with radiotherapy, temozolomide or both. These receptor sequences come from a man aged 18-30 years with glioma. The conserved cysteine and the conserved F or W are not part of the CDR3 here. Fields, in order: CDR3 length, V gene, CDR3 protein.

>13|TRBV25-1
ASIGRQGVNTEAF
>13|TRBV9
ASSPGTEIGEKLF
>11|TRBV29-1
SVELDPSYEQY
>13|TRBV4-1
ASSPTTGASYEQY
>13|TRBV7-9
ASSLSGSGTDTQY
>12|TRBV4-3
ASSQVNGNSPLH
>13|TRBV19
ASSTHGTGNPEAF
>12|TRBV7-9
ASSLPGPNTEAF
>16|TRBV6-1
ASSEGLWQGSRDTEAF
>12|TRBV4-3
ASSQVGRTGELF
>15|TRBV4-2
ASSQQQSRGSNYGYT
>10|TRBV6-5
ASSLGQGKQY
>12|TRBV5-1
ASSSGTANTEAF
>12|TRBV4-3
ASSQESWGNEQF
>10|TRBV25-1
ASSDTPDPAF
>13|TRBV6-5
ASSYSTQTTMEQY
>13|TRBV15
ATSRDIGGGQPQH
>14|TRBV27
ASSLLTSGGTDTQY
>13|TRBV5-1
ASSLGGSRTDTQY
>12|TRBV5-6
ASSLGTVGNTIY
>12|TRBV2
ASRDLQDSYGYT
>10|TRBV27
ASRGIGETQY
>13|TRBV29-1
SVEGGGRNYNEQF
>14|TRBV28
ASSSPIGQGGTEAF
>11|TRBV25-1
ASLDSNQYGYT
>12|TRBV4-2
ASRWTSGTSEQF
>12|TRBV9
ASRGRENTGELF
>13|TRBV12-2
ASRLAAGPQETQY
>12|TRBV28
ASSPLRRTYEQY
>9|TRBV10-1
ASSGNQPQH
>13|TRBV6-5
ASSYAGTGNEKLF
>13|TRBV5-6
ASSFVRGSSGELF
>11|TRBV29-1
SVGGTGGQPQH
>11|TRBV29-1
SERLAGVDTQY
>15|TRBV5-1
ASSLAVPGAHYNEQF
>9|TRBV6-1
ASSEKFEQY
>12|TRBV7-9
ASSSFQGRYGYT
>12|TRBV6-6
ASSYPATNEKLF
>12|TRBV6-5
ASEAAGLPGELF
>7|TRBV14
ASEEKQF